The rows below give T cell receptor beta chains drawn from one sample of a study of T-cell memory formation after mild COVID-19. From the 5' RACE reads, TCRdb called clonotypes with MiXCR, one entry per CDR3 protein. Here the sample spans roughly 120,000 distinct CDR3 sequences, about 16% being singletons. Sequenced: PBMCs or a T cell subset sorted from them (not recorded which). Every receptor here comes from an adult woman who had mild COVID-19 (a few samples of this study predate the infection). Cell type and time point are not known. Both conserved end residues are part of each CDR3. D genes are given only for firm matches. Only some rows state a clone size, as once, few, many or a class for expanded clones.

D gene | J gene | V gene | clone size | CDR3 DNA | CDR3 protein
- | TRBJ1-5 | TRBV7-6 | few | TGTGCCAGCAGCTTAGTGGACGGAATCAATCAGCCCCAGCATTTT | CASSLVDGINQPQHF
TRBD2 | TRBJ2-1 | TRBV5-1 | few | TGCGCCAGCAGCTTGGCATTTATGGGAGGGCCTCAAAATGAGCAGTTCTTC | CASSLAFMGGPQNEQFF
TRBD2 | TRBJ2-3 | TRBV10-3 | - | TGTGCCATCGGGACGGGAGGGTTCACAGATACGCAGTATTTT | CAIGTGGFTDTQYF
- | TRBJ2-3 | TRBV10-3 | - | TGTGCCATCAGGCCGCAGGGCACAGATACGCAGTATTTT | CAIRPQGTDTQYF
- | TRBJ1-2 | TRBV6-5 | - | TGTGCCAGCGCCGACTTGGAGAACTATGGCTACACCTTC | CASADLENYGYTF
- | TRBJ2-1 | TRBV6-5 | - | TGTGCCAGCAGTTACCCCTTTAGTCCCCGTAGGTTCTTC | CASSYPFSPRRFF
TRBD2 | TRBJ2-3 | TRBV5-1 | few | TGCGCCAGCAGCCTACCTGAGCGGGGGGGCACAGATACGCAGTATTTT | CASSLPERGGTDTQYF
- | TRBJ1-1 | TRBV7-3 | few | TGTGCCAGCGCATCGCATCATCTCACTGAAGCTTTCTTT | CASASHHLTEAFF
TRBD1 | TRBJ2-7 | TRBV7-3 | many | TGTGCCAGCAGCTTAAGGGACAGGGATATCTACGAGCAGTACTTC | CASSLRDRDIYEQYF
- | TRBJ2-3 | TRBV20-1 | many | TGCAGTGCTCACCCCAGGGGGGCCTACACAGATACGCAGTATTTT | CSAHPRGAYTDTQYF
TRBD1 | TRBJ2-7 | TRBV13 | - | TGTGCCAGCAGCTCCTCCGACAGGGCCGCTACCTACGAGCAGTACTTC | CASSSSDRAATYEQYF
TRBD2 | TRBJ2-1 | TRBV4-3 | - | TGCGCCAGCAGCCAAGAGTTCGGGACTAGCGGTAACAATGAGCAGTTCTTC | CASSQEFGTSGNNEQFF
- | TRBJ2-3 | TRBV4-1 | few | TGCGCCAGCAGTCAACCGGTGGGATCCAAGGTTCTGGGCACAGATACGCAGTATTTT | CASSQPVGSKVLGTDTQYF
- | TRBJ2-2 | TRBV7-9 | - | TGTGCCAGCAGCCCAGCAAAGTGGAGCTCCGGGGAGCTGTTTTTT | CASSPAKWSSGELFF
- | TRBJ2-7 | TRBV6-2/TRBV6-3 | - | TGTGCCAGCAGTTACAGCCAGGGAAGCCACGAGCAGTACTTC | CASSYSQGSHEQYF
TRBD1 | TRBJ1-3 | TRBV14 | few | TGTGCCAGCAGCCAAGCCCACCCCGGGGGTAGGGGGCCTGGAAACACCATATATTTT | CASSQAHPGGRGPGNTIYF
TRBD1 | TRBJ2-5 | TRBV5-1 | - | TGCGCCAGCAGCCAAGCTGACAGGGGGCTAAGAGGAGAGACCCAGTACTTC | CASSQADRGLRGETQYF
- | TRBJ2-3 | TRBV5-1 | many | TGCGCCAGCAGTAAGGAAAGCACAGATACGCAGTATTTT | CASSKESTDTQYF
- | TRBJ2-3 | TRBV2 | few | TGTGCCAGCAAGCAGACTAGCACAGATACGCAGTATTTT | CASKQTSTDTQYF
- | TRBJ1-2 | TRBV7-9 | - | TGTGCCAGCAGCCCAGATGTTTTAAACTATGGCTACACCTTC | CASSPDVLNYGYTF
- | TRBJ1-5 | TRBV5-1 | - | TGCGCCAGCAGCTTGGGCGGTATCCAAAATCAGCCCCAGCATTTT | CASSLGGIQNQPQHF
- | TRBJ2-3 | TRBV9 | few | TGTGCCAGCAGCGTCATCAATCCGGACGGATATACAGATACGCAGTATTTT | CASSVINPDGYTDTQYF